This TCR beta chain was identified during a study of shared clonotypes between healthy human individuals. Study findings and constraints: Several donors held about 5% of naive CD4 clonotypes in common.

The V gene lost 3 bases and the J gene lost 5 bases, with 13 bases spanning the gap. Germline-derived CDR1 and CDR2 are GTSNPN and SVGIG (reference sequence). The CDR3 runs 14 residues. CD8 cells classed as naive were CD45RO-negative and positively selected for CCR7, excluding terminally differentiated effector memory CD45RA+ cells. Generated by immunoSEQ multiplex PCR, the TCRdb table keeps only in-frame clones and is missing some. This sample carries around 1,900,000 clones, just over 90% of them seen once, and the ten largest clones take roughly 1.7%. In regard to this clone: The target antigen is unknown.

The J gene is TRBJ2-2, the V gene TRBV30; D gene ambiguous. Sequences were obtained from naive CD8+ T cells from PBMCs. This sequence was found in a man aged 18 to 29 in good health. Some clones in this sample may be carry-over from other donors' samples. The CDR3 DNA reads TGTGCCTGGAGGGAACCCACAACTACCGGGGAGCTGTTTTTT. This codes for CAWREPTTTGELFF.